These 21 T cell receptor beta chains share one sample of origin, sequenced in a study of blood T cells in healthy people across ages. Then a second PCR, running roughly 7 to 11 cycles, was carried out with a sample-barcoded 5' primer and a J-beta primer mix. TCRdb called the 5' RACE reads again in MiXCR, with one record for every CDR3 protein. Seen here are around 520,000 distinct CDR3 sequences, 25% to 35% observed once, and the top ten hold about 3.3%. A further study also used this sample, focusing on T cells of mothers and their children.

The sequenced sample consisted of blood. The receptors originated from a boy between 2 and 10 years old in good health.

This chain uses TRBV7-9 with TRBJ1-3; 7 bases agree with TRBD1. V shed 5 bases and J 2 bases; nucleotides not matched to a gene: 3. This CDR3 spans 14 amino acids. In germline, CDR1 is SEHNR, CDR2 FQNEAQ (reference sequence). CDR3 loop: CASSTGVAGNTIYF. For the CDR3, the DNA is TGTGCCAGCAGCACAGGGGTAGCTGGAAACACCATATATTTT.

V and J are TRBV4-1 and TRBJ2-5, with D possibly matching TRBD1 (6 bases). V lost 0 bases and J lost 5, with 13 bases in between. CDR1 and CDR2 from the germline V gene are MGHRA and YSYEKL. The CDR3 loop spans 15 amino acids. The CDR3 DNA reads TGCGCCAGCAGCCAAGACGGACAGAATGACGAGACCCAGTACTTC. This codes for CASSQDGQNDETQYF.

This clonotype was seen more than once but under ten times. The chain joins TRBV20-1 to TRBJ2-2; TRBD2 matches 9 bases. This CDR3 spans 15 amino acids. Trimming cost V 8 bases and J 4 bases; bases outside gene matches: 11. The germline V gene has CDR1 DFQATT and CDR2 SNEGSKA (reference sequence). As DNA, the CDR3 is TGCAGTAATTGGTTAGCGGGAGCCGGCACCGGGGAGCTGTTTTTT. It is translated as CSNWLAGAGTGELFF.

The V gene is TRBV7-2, the J gene TRBJ2-1; D is possibly TRBD2 (5 bases). Germline values: CDR1 SGHTA, CDR2 FQGNSA. The V gene lost 1 base and the J gene lost 8 bases, with 12 bases spanning the gap. This CDR3 comprises 14 residues. The CDR3 here is CASSLELVFDEQFF. In DNA form, the CDR3 reads TGTGCCAGCAGCTTAGAACTAGTGTTCGATGAGCAGTTCTTC.

The rearrangement joins TRBV7-2 to TRBJ2-5, with TRBD2 matching over 9 bases. The J call may be incorrect, as the DNA end agrees better with TRBJ2-1. Looked up from germline, CDR1 is SGHTA and CDR2 is FQGNSA. CDR3 size: 15 residues. Here the CDR3 reads CASSFLSGSVAGQFF. The CDR3, as DNA: TGTGCCAGCAGCTTCCTTAGCGGGAGTGTGGCTGGGCAGTTCTTC.

J is TRBJ1-4 and V is TRBV18; D is unclear. The germline gives CDR1 KGHSH, CDR2 LQKENI. CDR3 size: 15 residues. V was trimmed by 3 bases and J by 3 bases, leaving 11 bases between them. The CDR3 nucleotides are TGTGCCAGCTCACCCCTATTAAAGGCTAATGAAAAACTGTTTTTT. It is translated as CASSPLLKANEKLFF.

A few counts support this clonotype. The rearrangement links TRBV12-3 or TRBV12-4 to TRBJ2-7; D not certain. The CDR3 is 15 amino acids. V was clipped by 3 bases and J by 0 bases, with 12 bases between them. DNA of the CDR3: TGTGCCAGCAGTTTCGACACGCCGGGCTCCTACGAGCAGTACTTC. Protein sequence: CASSFDTPGSYEQYF.

The rearrangement links TRBV18 to TRBJ2-7; D perhaps matches TRBD1 (5 bases). The CDR3 sequence is 14 residues long. V was cut by 4 bases and J by 0 bases, with 10 bases left in between. In germline, CDR1 is KGHSH, CDR2 LQKENI. The CDR3 protein is CASSLNTGSYEQYF. DNA for the CDR3: TGTGCCAGCTCACTAAACACAGGCTCCTACGAGCAGTACTTC.

There are many counts of this clonotype. The chain uses TRBV6-2 or TRBV6-3 and TRBJ2-1, with D uncertain. Looked up from germline, CDR1 is MNHEY and CDR2 is SVGEGT. There are 14 residues in the CDR3. Between the trimmed V and J ends, which lost 5 bases and 0 bases, there was a span of 8 bases. The CDR3 here is CASSLRSSYNEQFF. The CDR3 coding sequence is TGTGCCAGCAGTCTCCGGAGCTCCTACAATGAGCAGTTCTTC.

This clonotype has only a few counts. The rearrangement links TRBV6-6 to TRBJ2-1; D gene unclear. The V and J ends lost 0 bases and 6 bases respectively, with 6 bases between them. This CDR3 has 13 residues. CDR1 is MNHNY and CDR2 is SVGAGI in the germline V gene (reference sequence). The CDR3, as DNA: TGTGCCAGCAGTTACTCGGAGACCAATGAGCAGTTCTTC. As protein: CASSYSETNEQFF.

This chain links TRBV7-2 with TRBJ2-7; D ambiguous. Trimming removed 5 bases from V and 6 bases from J, with 20 bases in between. CDR1 is SGHTA and CDR2 is FQGNSA in the germline V gene. The CDR3 totals 15 residues. Here the CDR3 reads CASSQNQVTGGEQYF. The CDR3 DNA sequence: TGTGCCAGCAGCCAGAATCAGGTTACGGGCGGCGAGCAGTACTTC.

This clonotype showed up just a few times. This chain joins TRBV29-1 and TRBJ2-5, with 7 bases aligning to TRBD2. Germline CDR1 SQVTM, CDR2 ANQGSEA. V dropped 3 bases and J dropped 4; count of bases not matched to a gene: 11. There are 15 residues in the CDR3. This chain's CDR3 is CSVDSPLAARETQYF. As DNA, the CDR3 is TGCAGCGTTGATTCCCCGCTAGCGGCAAGAGAGACCCAGTACTTC.

The chain links TRBV5-1 to TRBJ2-7; possibly TRBD1 or TRBD2 for D (7 bases each). Germline CDR1 reads SGHRS; CDR2 reads YFSETQ. The CDR3 contains 13 residues. V dropped 3 bases and J dropped 6 bases, with 13 bases sitting between them. This CDR3 is CASSSDREGEQYF. The CDR3 bases are TGCGCCAGCAGCTCCGACAGGGAGGGCGAGCAGTACTTC.

This clonotype was seen a handful of times. The chain is built from TRBV24-1 and TRBJ2-3, with no clear D. Between the trimmed V and J ends, which lost 3 bases and 5 bases, there was a span of 5 bases. CDR3 length equals 12 residues. Germline V gene sequence: CDR1 KGHDR, CDR2 SFDVKD. CDR3 protein: CATSDGRDTQYF. CDR3 in DNA: TGTGCCACCAGTGATGGTAGAGATACGCAGTATTTT.

The table lists this clonotype with a count of one. V usage is TRBV20-1 and J usage is TRBJ2-1; 8 bases are a match to TRBD2. The CDR3 is 15 residues long. The V segment lost 3 bases and the J segment 5 bases; nucleotides outside the gene matches: 9. Germline V gene lookup returns CDR1 DFQATT and CDR2 SNEGSKA (reference sequence). Written as DNA, the CDR3 is TGCAGTGCTAGTATCGTCAGCGGGAGAAACAATGAGCAGTTCTTC. The encoded protein is CSASIVSGRNNEQFF.

This chain links TRBV14 with TRBJ1-2, with 8 positions matching TRBD1. Germline V gene sequence: CDR1 SGHDN, CDR2 FVKESK. The CDR3 is made up of 15 amino acids. Trimming took 1 base from V and 6 from J; bases not matched to a gene: 7. CDR3 residues: CASSQVGGQAHGYTF. The CDR3 coding sequence is TGTGCCAGCAGCCAAGTGGGGGGACAGGCTCATGGCTACACCTTC.

The CDR3 DNA is TGTGCCAGCAGTCCGGACTCGGTGGGGTCCGGGGAGCTGTTTTTT. Translating it yields CASSPDSVGSGELFF. This chain uses TRBV12-3 or TRBV12-4 with TRBJ2-2, with a possible D match to TRBD2 (5 bases). CDR3 size: 15 residues. Deletions cut 5 bases from V and 6 bases from J, with 16 bases between.

The V call is TRBV4-1, the J call TRBJ2-1, with TRBD2 identical over 8 bases. The CDR3 extends over 15 amino acids. V was pared by 7 bases and J by 3 bases, with 8 bases of the junction left unmatched. CDR1 is MGHRA and CDR2 is YSYEKL in the germline V gene. The CDR3 coding sequence is TGCGCCAGCAACGAGGCGGGGGGCCTCTACAATGAGCAGTTCTTC. Protein product: CASNEAGGLYNEQFF.

The table lists this clonotype with a few counts. J is TRBJ1-6 and V is TRBV28; a weak D match, TRBD1 (6 bases). The CDR3 loop spans 14 amino acids. Trimming removed 2 bases at V and 9 bases at J, with 11 bases between. Germline V gives CDR1 MDHEN, CDR2 SYDVKM. CDR3 sequence: CASSLQGITSPLHF. The CDR3 nucleotides read TGTGCCAGCAGTTTACAGGGGATAACTTCACCCCTCCACTTT.

This clonotype was counted a few times. The chain uses TRBV3-1 and TRBJ1-4; TRBD1 might be the D (5 bases). The germline V and J ends were trimmed by 3 bases and 6 bases, with 17 bases remaining between them. The CDR3 totals 16 residues. Germline V CDR1 and CDR2: LGHDT, YNNKEL (reference sequence). The DNA for the CDR3 is TGTGCCAGCAGCCATCTCGTTGCGGGGCGTGATGAAAAACTGTTTTTT. Translating it yields CASSHLVAGRDEKLFF.

V usage is TRBV27 and J usage is TRBJ1-1; 8 nucleotides agree with TRBD1. The CDR3 is made up of 15 amino acids. Trimming cost V 2 bases and J 0 bases; bases outside gene matches: 2. Germline assignment: CDR1 MNHEY and CDR2 SMNVEV (reference sequence). This CDR3 reads CASSLMDRVNTEAFF. CDR3 nucleotide sequence: TGTGCCAGCAGTTTAATGGACAGGGTGAACACTGAAGCTTTCTTT.